A single T cell receptor beta chain is shown here with its context. Sequence at one end of the junction differs from germline and may be a read error. CDR1 is SEHNR, CDR2 FQNEAQ, per germline (reference sequence). The CDR3 covers 15 residues. The data derive from a study of blood T cells in healthy people across ages. Across the whole study: In model experiments, template switching was able to capture about one barcoded beta molecule for every two T cells that were present.

Alongside a J-beta primer mix, a sample-barcoded 5' primer served in a second PCR lasting about 6 to 11 cycles. The template-switch adaptor was a 5' adaptor with 12 random nucleotides. It tagged each cDNA molecule. TCRdb analysed the 5' RACE reads with MiXCR anew, one entry per CDR3 protein. The data show 1.5 million to 2 million distinct CDR3 sequences, with about 35% seen just once and approximately 10% held by the top ten. Sequenced material: blood. The chain uses TRBV7-9 and TRBJ2-3; 11 bases align to TRBD2. This sequence was found in a woman in her thirties in good health. This CDR3 reads CASSLASGRYDTQYF. Here the CDR3 DNA reads TGTGCCAGCAGCCTAGCTAGCGGGAGGTATGATACGCAGTATTTT. Together with reference TRBV7-9 and TRBJ2-3, the CDR3 gives the full variable domain: DTGVSQNPRHKITKRGQNVTFRCDPISEHNRLYWYRQTLGQGPEFLTYFQNEAQLEKSRLLSDRFSAERPKGSFSTLEIQRTEQGDSAMYLCASSLASGRYDTQYFGPGTRLTVL.